One sample yielded the 30 T cell receptor beta chains listed below, sequenced in a study of tumor-infiltrating lymphocytes in primary liver carcinoma. Making TCR beta cDNA involved around 500 ng total RNA and a constant-region primer. Modified slightly, ARM-PCR produced TCR beta libraries over three nested multiplex PCR rounds. Investigators reported that the first two PCR rounds, at around 11 cycles each, used TRBV1-TRBV30 forward primers with a C-beta reverse primer. A single record per CDR3 protein comes from TCRdb applying MiXCR to the multiplex PCR reads. The sample lists 20,000 to 25,000 distinct CDR3 sequences, 70% to 90% occurring once. Co-extracting RNA and DNA was done with about 17-30 mg of unsorted bulk tissue as input. Material: liver tumor tissue from sampling region 2. The sample's subset: tumor region T2, inferior pole. The receptors shown here come from a woman in her twenties or thirties with primary liver carcinoma and hepatitis B virus infection.

Concerning this clonotype itself: The junction departs from the called germline gene at one end, perhaps through a read error. The chain is built from TRBV11-2 and TRBJ2-1, with 8 bases that match TRBD2. CDR1 and CDR2 from the germline V gene are SGHAT and FQNNGV. This CDR3 is 14 amino acids long. Written as DNA, the CDR3 is TGTACTAGCAGCCTCTTAGCGGGAAAGGGTGAGCAGGTCTTC. This encodes CTSSLLAGKGEQVF.

Of note for this clonotype: The missing conserved phenylalanine or tryptophan at the end of this CDR3 makes a read error likely. V gene TRBV5-5 combines with J gene TRBJ2-7; D gene uncertain. This CDR3 region has 12 residues. Germline V gives CDR1 SGHKS, CDR2 YYEKEE (reference sequence). The CDR3 loop reads CANSQSANEQYS. CDR3 nucleotide sequence: TGTGCCAACAGCCAGTCGGCCAACGAGCAGTACTCC.

A note on this clonotype: This is likely a read error, given that the CDR3 carries no conserved phenylalanine or tryptophan at its end. The chain recombines TRBV11-2 with TRBJ2-3; weak D call: TRBD2 (5 bases). Germline V gene sequence: CDR1 SGHAT, CDR2 FQNNGV. The CDR3 loop spans 15 amino acids. The CDR3: CAGSLVARSTDMQYS. In DNA form, the CDR3 reads TGTGCCGGCAGCTTAGTAGCGAGAAGCACAGATATGCAGTATTCT.

In the case of this clonotype: The junction shows a germline mismatch at one end, possibly a read error. The rearrangement joins TRBV6-1 to TRBJ2-2; maybe TRBD2 (6 bases). The germline gives CDR1 MNHNS, CDR2 SASEGT. This CDR3 is built from 19 residues. The CDR3 region has the DNA TGTGCCAACAGTGAAACCCTTCCCGGGAGCGCCGCGGACACCGGGGAGCTGTTTTTT. This gives the protein CANSETLPGSAADTGELFF.

This clonotype has only a few counts. At one end, the junction sequence differs from germline, possibly due to a read error. The J gene is TRBJ1-1, the V gene TRBV11-2, with 12 bases that match TRBD1. The V gene's germline CDR1 is SGHAT and CDR2 FQNNGV. The CDR3 runs to 20 residues. CDR3 region: CASSARDRGRKRWSNIEAFF. CDR3 in DNA: TGTGCGAGCAGCGCTCGGGACAGGGGGCGCAAGAGGTGGAGTAACATAGAAGCTTTCTTT.

Notes on this clonotype: In this CDR3 the conserved last residue, phenylalanine or tryptophan, is missing, so a read error is likely. The chain has TRBV11-2 and TRBJ1-1, with unresolved D. Trimming shortened V by 2 bases and J by 7 bases, and 17 bases separated the two germline ends. This CDR3 is built from 15 residues. Germline loops: CDR1 SGHAT, CDR2 FQNNGV. The CDR3 DNA reads as TGTGCCAGCAGCTTAAAAAGAAGGAGGTTAGATGAAGCTTTCCCT. Protein sequence: CASSLKRRRLDEAFP.

In regard to this clonotype: Its ends do not fully match the called genes, so a read error is possible. V is TRBV6-6 and J is TRBJ2-3; D is unresolved. CDR1 is MNHNY and CDR2 is SVGAGI in the germline V gene (reference sequence). The CDR3 covers 17 residues. The CDR3 DNA follows: TGTGCCAGCAGTTACCAGACCAGACCTCGACGCACAGATACACAGTATTTC. It encodes CASSYQTRPRRTDTQYF.

Notes on this clonotype: A much larger clone lies one base from this, so it may be a read error. J is TRBJ2-1 and V is TRBV6-5; TRBD2 agrees at 7 bases. Germline CDR1 and CDR2: MNHEY and SVGAGI. This CDR3 contains 15 residues. The CDR3 loop reads CASRGLSGEHNEQLF. As DNA, the CDR3 is TGTGCCAGCAGGGGACTATCGGGGGAACACAATGAGCAGTTATTC.

Points on this clonotype: No conserved phenylalanine or tryptophan is present at the end of the CDR3, so a read error is the likely explanation. The genes are TRBV11-2 and TRBJ1-1; 12 nucleotides agree with TRBD1. Germline V gives CDR1 SGHAT, CDR2 FQNNGV. The CDR3 is 20 residues long. Here the CDR3 DNA reads TGTGCCTGCAGCGCTCGGGACAGGGGGCGCAAGGGGTGGAGTAACACTGAAGCTTTCTTA. The encoded protein is CACSARDRGRKGWSNTEAFL.

About this clonotype itself: No conserved phenylalanine or tryptophan ends this CDR3, so it is likely a read error. The rearrangement links TRBV11-2 to TRBJ1-5; D is unclear. CDR1 is SGHAT, CDR2 FQNNGV, per germline. The CDR3 loop spans 15 amino acids. The CDR3 nucleotides read TGCGCCAGCAGCTTAGAGCCCTCCCCGTTTCAGACCCAGCATTAT. It codes for CASSLEPSPFQTQHY.

This clonotype has only one observation. Germline and junction disagree at one end, which may indicate a read error. The chain joins TRBV5-6 to TRBJ2-2; a possible D gene is TRBD2 (5 bases). CDR1 and CDR2 from the germline V gene are SGHDT and YYEEEE. This CDR3 region has 15 residues. The CDR3 protein is CASSLAPGVTGEPFF. The CDR3 DNA reads as TGTGCCAGTAGTTTGGCACCCGGAGTCACCGGGGAGCCGTTTTTT. Full variable domain (rest looked up from reference TRBV5-6 and TRBJ2-2): DAGVTQSPTHLIKTRGQQVTLRCSPKSGHDTVSWYQQALGQGPQFIFQYYEEEERQRGNFPDRFSGHQFPNYSSELNVNALLLGDSALYLCASSLAPGVTGEPFFGEGSRLTVL.

Points on this clonotype: The CDR3 end shows no conserved phenylalanine or tryptophan, and so a read error is likely. The chain uses TRBV5-1 and TRBJ2-7; 7 nucleotides agree with TRBD1. The germline V gene encodes CDR1 SGHRS and CDR2 YFSETQ. CDR3 size: 16 residues. The J segment lost 1 base and the V segment lost 3 bases, leaving 10 bases of the junction unmatched. CDR3 coding DNA: TGCGCCAGCAGCTCGGGACACCGGGACAGTTCCTACGAGCAGTACTAC. This sequence encodes CASSSGHRDSSYEQYY.

As regards this clonotype: The junction differs from germline at one of its ends, possibly a read error. The V gene is TRBV29-1, the J gene TRBJ2-1; unclear D gene. CDR3 length: 14 residues. Per the germline V gene, CDR1 is SQVTM and CDR2 is ANQGSEA. The CDR3 DNA follows: TGCAGCGCCGCGACAAGAGTAAGCTCCAATGAGCAATTCTTC. As protein: CSAATRVSSNEQFF.

About this clonotype: At one end the junction does not follow the germline gene, possibly because of a read error. V and J are TRBV11-2 and TRBJ2-3, with a weak D call TRBD2 (5 bases). Germline lookup yields CDR1 SGHAT and CDR2 FQNNGV. The CDR3 has 15 amino acids. The DNA for the CDR3 is TGTGCCAGCAGCTCAGGATGCGGGTGGGCAGATAGGCAGTATTTT. Translation gives CASSSGCGWADRQYF.

This clonotype was counted once. The junction and the germline gene differ at one end; a read error may be behind it. The chain employs TRBV28 and TRBJ2-2; possible D gene TRBD2, 6 bases. Per the germline V gene, CDR1 is MDHEN and CDR2 is SYDVKM. The CDR3 extends over 16 amino acids. The CDR3 nucleotides are TGTGCCAGCAGTTTATGCGGGAGCTGTCGCGCCGGGGAACTGTTTTTT. Its protein is CASSLCGSCRAGELFF.

On this clonotype itself: Sequence at one end of the junction differs from germline and may be a read error. This CDR3 is CASSFAYSTETHYF. The DNA for the CDR3 is TGTGCCAGCAGCTTTGCTTATAGCACGGAAACGCACTATTTT. The chain links TRBV11-2 to TRBJ2-3; D remains unclear. The germline CDR1 and CDR2 sequences are SGHAT and FQNNGV. The CDR3 is 14 residues long.

In regard to this clonotype: An end of the junction does not agree with germline; a read error may underlie this. The V call is TRBV7-9, the J call TRBJ1-5; D gene ambiguous. Germline V gene sequence: CDR1 SEHNR, CDR2 FQNEAQ (reference sequence). The CDR3 runs 14 residues. This CDR3 is CANSSLENNQPQHF. Written as DNA, the CDR3 is TGTGCCAACAGCTCCCTGGAGAACAATCAGCCCCAGCATTTT.

Points on this clonotype: The junction departs from the called germline gene at one end, perhaps through a read error. This rearrangement joins TRBV6-5 to TRBJ2-5; the match to TRBD1 covers 7 bases. The length of the CDR3 is 14 residues. The germline gives CDR1 MNHEY, CDR2 SVGAGI. CDR3 nucleotides: TGTGACAGCAGTTACTCGACAGGGCTAGAGATCCAGTGCTTC. It encodes CDSSYSTGLEIQCF.

Points on this clonotype: Being one base from a much bigger clone, this may be a read error. For the CDR3, the DNA is TGTACCAGCAGCTTAGAGGAAAGGGCCCAGTACTTC. Translation: CTSSLEERAQYF. This chain connects TRBV11-2 to TRBJ2-5; no firm D call. Per germline, CDR1 SGHAT and CDR2 FQNNGV. The length of the CDR3 is 12 residues.

As regards this clonotype: Sequence at one end of the junction differs from germline and may be a read error. This sequence joins TRBV4-3 and TRBJ2-2, with 7 bases aligning to TRBD2. Germline CDR1 and CDR2: LGHNA and YSLEER. The CDR3 runs to 18 residues. In DNA, the CDR3 is TGCGCCAGCGGCCAAGTTCCAGTGGGAGGGCCGAGGGTCGGGGAGCTGTTTTTT. This translates into CASGQVPVGGPRVGELFF.

By its share, this clonotype is medium-sized. The V gene is TRBV6-6, the J gene TRBJ2-7; a weak D match, TRBD1 (6 bases). The CDR3 has 13 amino acids. Trimming cost V 6 bases and J 7 bases, with 16 bases left between them. The germline CDR1 and CDR2 sequences are MNHNY and SVGAGI (reference sequence). CDR3 nucleotides: TGTGCCAGCAGCCAAGGGGGTGCGAGTGAGCAGTACTTC. Translating it yields CASSQGGASEQYF.

The chain combines TRBV6-5 with TRBJ1-5; D uncertain. The germline V and J ends were trimmed by 6 bases and 8 bases, with 14 bases remaining between them. The CDR3 runs 13 residues. CDR1 and CDR2 (germline): MNHEY, SVGAGI. The CDR3 reads CASSPSHFKPQHF. For the CDR3, the DNA is TGTGCCAGCAGCCCATCTCATTTTAAGCCCCAGCATTTT.

About this clonotype itself: The CDR3 end shows no conserved phenylalanine or tryptophan, and so a read error is likely. No DNA is shown, since the ends of the CDR3 on it are uncertain; the CDR3 is the one TCRdb lists. The V call is TRBV12-3 or TRBV12-4, the J call TRBJ2-3; the D call TRBD1 from the table was never checked on the DNA. Both ends counted, the CDR3 spans 15 residues. The CDR3 sequence is CASSFPPPSTDMPYL.

About this clonotype: This likely comes from a read error, as the CDR3 has no conserved phenylalanine or tryptophan at its end. The gene calls are TRBV11-2 and TRBJ2-3; D is undetermined. The CDR3 is 14 residues long. CDR1 SGHAT and CDR2 FQNNGV come from the germline V gene. Trimming took off 1 base at V and 4 bases at J, with 9 bases between the two ends. The CDR3 spells CASSLAYNSDTQYC. The CDR3 DNA reads TGTGCCAGCAGCTTAGCTTATAACTCAGATACGCAGTATTGT.

As for this clonotype: A junction boundary mismatches the germline segment, possibly from a read error. The chain links TRBV12-3 or TRBV12-4 to TRBJ2-5; no clear D. This CDR3 contains 15 residues. This chain's CDR3 is CTSSAYPGCEETQYF. CDR3 bases: TGTACCAGCAGCGCCTACCCCGGGTGTGAAGAGACCCAGTACTTC.

Concerning this clonotype itself: A much larger clone is a single base away; this may be a read error. The CDR3 loop is CASGAGSSINSPLHF. CDR3 sequence (DNA): TGTGCCAGCGGCGCCGGGTCGTCCATAAATTCACCCCTCCACTTT. The chain links TRBV9 to TRBJ1-6; D uncertain. Between the trimmed V and J ends, which lost 7 bases and 7 bases, there was a span of 18 bases. Germline-derived CDR1 and CDR2 are SGDLS and YYNGEE. The CDR3 spans 15 residues.

On this clonotype: This CDR3 is missing its conserved last phenylalanine or tryptophan, likely due to a read error. This chain joins TRBV6-5 and TRBJ2-2; unclear D gene. The CDR3 is 15 residues long. Germline V gene lookup returns CDR1 MNHEY and CDR2 SVGAGI. The CDR3 bases are TGTGCCGGCAGTCCGCGGAAAGGGTTCACCGGGGAGCTGTTTTCT. The encoded protein is CAGSPRKGFTGELFS.

On this clonotype: The conserved phenylalanine or tryptophan normally closing the CDR3 is absent here, so this likely arose from a read error. The genes are TRBV11-2 and TRBJ2-7; D ambiguous. The CDR3 runs to 13 residues. The germline V gene has CDR1 SGHAT and CDR2 FQNNGV. CDR3 in DNA: TGTGCCAGCAGTTTAGGCTCAAACTACGAACAGTACATC. Translated: CASSLGSNYEQYI.

Points on this clonotype: At one boundary the junction diverges from the germline segment, which might be a read error. This chain connects TRBV28 to TRBJ1-2, with a possible D match to TRBD1 (6 bases). The germline gives CDR1 MDHEN, CDR2 SYDVKM. This CDR3 has 15 residues. The CDR3 coding sequence is TGTGACAGCATCCAAGGACCGGGGGCTAACCACGGCTACACCTTC. Amino acid sequence: CDSIQGPGANHGYTF.

This clonotype was counted between two and nine times. At one end, the junction sequence differs from germline, possibly due to a read error. The chain couples TRBV5-4 to TRBJ2-3, with D possibly TRBD1 on 5 matching bases. The CDR3 is made up of 17 amino acids. The germline V gene encodes CDR1 SGHNT and CDR2 YYREEE (reference sequence). The CDR3 spells CASSVDGHPPPTDTRYF. CDR3 in DNA: TGTGCTAGCAGCGTAGACGGACACCCTCCACCGACAGATACGCGGTATTTT.